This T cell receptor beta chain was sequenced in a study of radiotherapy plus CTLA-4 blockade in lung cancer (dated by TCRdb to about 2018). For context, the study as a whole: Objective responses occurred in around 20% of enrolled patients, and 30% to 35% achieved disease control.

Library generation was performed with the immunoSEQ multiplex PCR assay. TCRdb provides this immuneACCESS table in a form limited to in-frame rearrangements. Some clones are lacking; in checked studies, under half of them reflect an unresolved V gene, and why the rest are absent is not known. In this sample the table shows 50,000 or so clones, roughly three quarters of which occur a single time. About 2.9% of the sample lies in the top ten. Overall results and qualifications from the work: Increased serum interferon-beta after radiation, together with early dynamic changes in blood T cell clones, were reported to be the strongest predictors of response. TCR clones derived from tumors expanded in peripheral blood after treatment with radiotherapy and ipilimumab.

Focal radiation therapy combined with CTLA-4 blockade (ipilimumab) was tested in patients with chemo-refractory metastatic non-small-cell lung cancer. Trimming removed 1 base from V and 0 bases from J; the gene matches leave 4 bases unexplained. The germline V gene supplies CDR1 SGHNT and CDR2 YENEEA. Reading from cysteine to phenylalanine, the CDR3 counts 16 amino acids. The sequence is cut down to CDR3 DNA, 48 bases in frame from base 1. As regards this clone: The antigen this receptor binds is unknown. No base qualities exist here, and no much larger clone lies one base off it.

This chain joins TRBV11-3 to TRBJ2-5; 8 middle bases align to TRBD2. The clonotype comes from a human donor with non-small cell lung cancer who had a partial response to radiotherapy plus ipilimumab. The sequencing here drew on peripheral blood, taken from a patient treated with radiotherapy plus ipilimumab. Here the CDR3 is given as CASSLGQRGHQETQYF. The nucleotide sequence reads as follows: TGTGCCAGCAGCTTAGGCCAGCGGGGGCACCAAGAGACCCAGTACTTC.